The 13 T cell receptor beta chains below were found in one sample sequenced in a study of blood T cell repertoires in COVID-19. Assay: immunoSEQ multiplex PCR; the TCRdb copy retains only in-frame clones and omits some. The sample holds hundreds of thousands of clones, 80% to 90% seen once. The source material was PBMCs or T cells enriched from blood (not recorded which). These receptors were obtained from a man between 25 and 39 years old who had recovered from COVID-19.

The count of this clone is one. The gene calls are TRBV27 and TRBJ2-1; the D gene is possibly TRBD2 (5 bases). The CDR3 is 13 amino acids. Germline-derived CDR1 and CDR2 are MNHEY and SMNVEV (reference sequence). The V gene lost 5 bases and the J gene lost 2 bases, with 7 bases spanning the gap. The CDR3 spells CASSILAYNEQFF. CDR3 nucleotide sequence: TGTGCCAGCAGTATACTAGCCTACAATGAGCAGTTCTTC.

V and J are TRBV28 and TRBJ2-7; TRBD2 matches 14 bases. Trimming removed 8 bases from V and 2 bases from J; junction bases left unmatched: 5. From germline, CDR1 is MDHEN and CDR2 SYDVKM. The CDR3 totals 15 residues. CDR3 bases: TGTGCCAGCCTGGGACTAGCGGGGGCACCCTACGAGCAGTACTTC. It encodes CASLGLAGAPYEQYF.

The chain is built from TRBV28 and TRBJ2-1, with D unclear. Deletions cut 3 bases from V and 2 bases from J, with 8 bases between. The CDR3 sequence is 14 residues long. Germline V gives CDR1 MDHEN, CDR2 SYDVKM. CDR3 in amino acids: CASSFVQTYNEQFF. CDR3 bases: TGTGCCAGCAGTTTCGTTCAGACCTACAATGAGCAGTTCTTC. The full variable domain, completed using reference TRBV28 and TRBJ2-1, is DVKVTQSSRYLVKRTGEKVFLECVQDMDHENMFWYRQDPGLGLRLIYFSYDVKMKEKGDIPEGYSVSREKKERFSLILESASTNQTSMYLCASSFVQTYNEQFFGPGTRLTVL.

The rearrangement links TRBV5-4 to TRBJ2-1, with 9 bases aligning to TRBD2. J lost 6 bases, V lost 3 bases, and 4 bases had no gene match. This CDR3 spans 14 amino acids. Germline V gives CDR1 SGHNT, CDR2 YYREEE (reference sequence). Here the CDR3 DNA reads TGTGCCAGCAGCTCTAGCGGGATTTCCAATGAGCAGTTCTTC. This encodes CASSSSGISNEQFF.

The rearrangement uses TRBV14 and TRBJ1-3; TRBD1 aligns across 7 bases. The CDR3 contains 15 residues. J gave up 5 bases and V 0 bases, and 4 bases lay outside the gene matches. The germline V gene encodes CDR1 SGHDN and CDR2 FVKESK. The CDR3 nucleotides read TGTGCCAGCAGCCAAGATCTAGGGGGCCGAAACACCATATATTTT. Residues: CASSQDLGGRNTIYF.

CDR3: CASTSAMREQFF. DNA of the CDR3: TGTGCCAGCACTAGCGCTATGCGTGAGCAGTTCTTC. The chain carries TRBV27 and TRBJ2-1; possible D gene TRBD2, 6 bases. The germline gives CDR1 MNHEY, CDR2 SMNVEV (reference sequence). The CDR3 loop spans 12 amino acids. The V gene lost 7 bases and the J gene lost 9 bases, with 13 bases spanning the gap.

The chain combines TRBV14 with TRBJ1-2; D might be TRBD1 (5 bases). Germline V gene data show CDR1 as SGHDN and CDR2 as FVKESK. The CDR3 is made up of 15 amino acids. Between the trimmed V and J ends, which lost 6 bases and 0 bases, there was a span of 14 bases. CDR3 sequence: CASRPTERANYGYTF. For the CDR3, the DNA is TGTGCCAGCAGGCCGACAGAACGGGCTAACTATGGCTACACCTTC.

This clone was seen just once. The V and J genes are TRBV6-5 and TRBJ1-3; D not certain. Trimming shortened V by 6 bases and J by 0 bases, and 12 bases separated the two germline ends. CDR1 MNHEY and CDR2 SVGAGI come from the germline V gene. CDR3 length equals 15 residues. CDR3 region: CASRGGGLSGNTIYF. CDR3 coding DNA: TGTGCCAGCAGGGGAGGTGGGCTCTCTGGAAACACCATATATTTT.

J is TRBJ2-2 and V is TRBV24-1; 9 bases are shared with TRBD1. The CDR3 loop spans 16 amino acids. V shed 2 bases, J shed 5 bases, and the junction held 5 bases outside the gene matches. CDR1 is KGHDR, CDR2 SFDVKD, per germline. CDR3 sequence reads: CATSDWGTGNTGELFF. CDR3 nucleotides: TGTGCCACCAGTGATTGGGGGACAGGGAATACCGGGGAGCTGTTTTTT.

The gene calls are TRBV7-9 and TRBJ1-5, with TRBD1 matching 10 bases. The germline gives CDR1 SEHNR, CDR2 FQNEAQ (reference sequence). This CDR3 has 17 amino acids. Losses at the gene ends were 5 bases for V and 7 bases for J; bases not matched to a gene: 14. CDR3 nucleotide sequence: TGTGCCAGCAGCCCCTGGACAGGGGGTGACTCCAAGCAGCCCCAGCATTTT. This translates into CASSPWTGGDSKQPQHF. The full variable domain, completed using reference TRBV7-9 and TRBJ1-5, is DTGVSQNPRHKITKRGQNVTFRCDPISEHNRLYWYRQTLGQGPEFLTYFQNEAQLEKSRLLSDRFSAERPKGSFSTLEIQRTEQGDSAMYLCASSPWTGGDSKQPQHFGDGTRLSIL.

This chain uses TRBV5-8 with TRBJ2-3; a weak D match, TRBD2 (6 bases). V lost 0 bases to trimming and J lost 3 bases, with 14 bases between them. The CDR3 length is 16 residues. Germline values: CDR1 SGHTS, CDR2 YDEGEE. CDR3 in amino acids: CASSLAGGKVTDTQYF. As DNA, the CDR3 is TGTGCCAGCAGCTTGGCCGGCGGGAAGGTGACAGATACGCAGTATTTT.

The table lists this clone with a count of one. The chain combines TRBV10-3 with TRBJ1-2; TRBD1 agrees at 7 bases. The CDR3 length is 16 residues. V was pared by 0 bases and J by 1 base, with 5 bases of the junction left unmatched. CDR1 and CDR2 (germline): ENHRY, SYGVKD. The CDR3 nucleotides are TGTGCCATCAGTGAGTCTAGACAGGGCAGTAACTATGGCTACACCTTC. This codes for CAISESRQGSNYGYTF.

The rearrangement joins TRBV29-1 to TRBJ2-1; 10 nucleotides line up with TRBD2. Germline V gene sequence: CDR1 SQVTM, CDR2 ANQGSEA. The CDR3 has 14 residues. V was pared by 3 bases and J by 7 bases, with 6 bases of the junction left unmatched. The CDR3 is CSVEPAGGVNEQFF. The CDR3 coding sequence is TGCAGCGTTGAGCCAGCGGGAGGGGTAAATGAGCAGTTCTTC.